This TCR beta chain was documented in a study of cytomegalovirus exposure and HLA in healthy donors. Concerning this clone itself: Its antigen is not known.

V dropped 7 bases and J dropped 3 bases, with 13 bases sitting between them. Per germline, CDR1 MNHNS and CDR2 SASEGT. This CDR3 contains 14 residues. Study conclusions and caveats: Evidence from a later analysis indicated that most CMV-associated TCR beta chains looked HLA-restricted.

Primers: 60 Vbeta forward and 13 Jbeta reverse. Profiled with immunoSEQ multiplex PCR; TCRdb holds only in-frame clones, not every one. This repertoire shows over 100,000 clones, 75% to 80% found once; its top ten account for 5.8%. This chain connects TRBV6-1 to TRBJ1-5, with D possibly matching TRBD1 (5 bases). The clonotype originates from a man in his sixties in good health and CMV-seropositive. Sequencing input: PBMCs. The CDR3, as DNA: TGTGCCAGCACCGTCGGGGGATACAATCAGCCCCAGCATTTT. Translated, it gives CASTVGGYNQPQHF.